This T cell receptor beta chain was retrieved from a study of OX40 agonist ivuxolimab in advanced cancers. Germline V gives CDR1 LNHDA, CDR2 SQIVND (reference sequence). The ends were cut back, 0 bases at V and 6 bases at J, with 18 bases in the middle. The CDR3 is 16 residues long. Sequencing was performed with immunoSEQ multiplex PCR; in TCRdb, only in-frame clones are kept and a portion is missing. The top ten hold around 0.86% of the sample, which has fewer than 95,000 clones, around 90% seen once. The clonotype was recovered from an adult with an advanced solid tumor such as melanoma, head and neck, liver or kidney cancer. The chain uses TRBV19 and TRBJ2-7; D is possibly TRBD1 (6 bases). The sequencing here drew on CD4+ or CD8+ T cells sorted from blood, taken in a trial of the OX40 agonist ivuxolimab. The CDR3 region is CASSIEGLGARSEQYF. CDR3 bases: TGTGCCAGTAGTATAGAGGGTCTGGGGGCGCGGAGCGAGCAGTACTTC. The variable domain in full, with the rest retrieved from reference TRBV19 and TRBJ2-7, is DGGITQSPKYLFRKEGQNVTLSCEQNLNHDAMYWYRQDPGQGLRLIYYSQIVNDFQKGDIAEGYSVSREKKESFPLTVTSAQKNPTAFYLCASSIEGLGARSEQYFGPGTRLTVT.